This is a list of T cell receptor beta chains from one sample in a study of patients and donors after allogeneic stem cell transplantation. Each CDR3 protein is one row after TCRdb ran MiXCR on the RT-PCR reads. Of some 960,000 distinct CDR3 sequences listed, roughly 17% are singletons. The sample comprised blood, either unsorted or a sorted T cell fraction (not recorded which). These TCRs come from a human donor who was either an allogeneic HSCT recipient or a stem cell or donor lymphocyte infusion donor (not recorded which). It is not recorded whose cells these are; they may come from a transplant donor. Both conserved end residues are part of each CDR3. The D gene is left open where the match is weak. Clone size is given for some rows only: seen once, a few or many times, or a class if the clone is expanded.

clone_size,j_call,v_call,d_call,cdr3_aa,cdr3_nt
NA,TRBJ1-1,TRBV4-3,NA,CASSQELGQGNTEAFF,TGCGCCAGCAGCCAAGAATTAGGGCAGGGAAACACTGAAGCTTTCTTT
few,TRBJ2-3,TRBV19,NA,CASSIDKGDTQYF,TGTGCCAGTAGTATAGATAAAGGGGATACGCAGTATTTT
NA,TRBJ2-3,TRBV4-3,TRBD2,CASSQGISGGSTQYF,TGCGCCAGCAGCCAAGGAATTAGCGGGGGGTCTACGCAGTATTTT
few,TRBJ1-1,TRBV14,TRBD1,CASTLRQGVNTEAFF,TGTGCCAGCACCCTTAGACAGGGCGTAAACACTGAAGCTTTCTTT
NA,TRBJ2-7,TRBV7-9,NA,CASSLGQATHEQYF,TGTGCCAGCAGCTTAGGACAGGCAACCCACGAGCAGTACTTC
NA,TRBJ1-1,TRBV14,TRBD1,CASSQEWTGGVDEAFF,TGTGCCAGCAGCCAAGAATGGACAGGGGGGGTGGATGAAGCTTTCTTT
NA,TRBJ1-1,TRBV5-1,NA,CASSSSGQGTTEAFF,TGCGCCAGCAGCTCCTCGGGGCAGGGGACTACTGAAGCTTTCTTT
few,TRBJ1-2,TRBV15,TRBD1,CATTRRDSPYGYTF,TGTGCCACCACGAGAAGGGACAGCCCCTATGGCTACACCTTC
few,TRBJ2-7,TRBV5-1,NA,CASSLGTNPRSYEQYF,TGCGCCAGCAGCTTGGGAACCAACCCAAGGAGTTACGAGCAGTACTTC
NA,TRBJ1-2,TRBV12-3/TRBV12-4,NA,CASSPQKPHGYTF,TGTGCCAGCAGCCCCCAGAAGCCCCATGGCTACACCTTC
NA,TRBJ2-7,TRBV18,NA,CASSPNRQGYEQYF,TGTGCCAGCTCACCGAACCGCCAGGGCTACGAGCAGTACTTC
few,TRBJ2-7,TRBV7-2,TRBD1,CASSFSDRGLPYEQYF,TGTGCCAGCAGCTTCTCAGACAGGGGGCTCCCCTACGAGCAGTACTTC
NA,TRBJ2-5,TRBV7-9,TRBD1,CASSFGQGALQTQYF,TGTGCCAGCAGCTTTGGACAGGGGGCTCTACAGACCCAGTACTTC
NA,TRBJ2-7,TRBV5-6,TRBD1,CASRSQGQGTYEQYF,TGTGCCAGCAGGTCACAGGGGCAAGGAACCTACGAGCAGTACTTC
few,TRBJ1-2,TRBV6-1,NA,CASSNRDGAFYGYTF,TGTGCCAGCAGTAACCGGGACGGCGCTTTCTATGGCTACACCTTC
few,TRBJ1-2,TRBV12-3/TRBV12-4,TRBD1,CASSLTRQGGSYGYTF,TGTGCCAGCAGTTTAACCCGACAGGGTGGGAGCTATGGCTACACCTTC
NA,TRBJ2-7,TRBV5-5,NA,CASSFGMVYDEQYF,TGTGCCAGCAGCTTCGGGATGGTGTACGACGAGCAGTACTTC
once,TRBJ1-3,TRBV7-8,NA,CASSRHPSSGNTIYF,TGTGCCAGCAGCCGCCATCCGAGCTCTGGAAACACCATATATTTT
few,TRBJ1-5,TRBV4-3,NA,CASSQDKGGPQHF,TGCGCCAGCAGCCAAGACAAGGGAGGGCCCCAGCATTTT
many,TRBJ2-1,TRBV11-1,NA,CASSLDWDIREQFF,TGTGCCAGCAGCTTAGATTGGGACATAAGGGAGCAGTTCTTC
NA,TRBJ1-1,TRBV18,NA,CASSPVNEAFF,TGTGCCAGCTCACCAGTGAATGAAGCTTTCTTT
NA,TRBJ2-4,TRBV20-1,NA,CSATTGNIQYF,TGCAGTGCTACGACGGGAAACATTCAGTACTTC
few,TRBJ2-2,TRBV3-1,TRBD2,CASSHDSSGRNGLYTGELFF,TGTGCCAGCAGCCATGATAGTAGCGGGAGGAACGGCCTGTACACCGGGGAGCTGTTTTTT
NA,TRBJ2-7,TRBV4-2,NA,CASSQAIVGFEQYF,TGTGCCAGCAGCCAAGCTATTGTGGGATTCGAGCAGTACTTC
few,TRBJ2-3,TRBV7-2,NA,CASSLGQRTRTDTQYF,TGTGCCAGCAGCTTAGGGCAGAGAACACGCACAGATACGCAGTATTTT
few,TRBJ2-3,TRBV5-1,TRBD1,CASSYFETGGADTQYF,TGCGCCAGCAGCTACTTTGAGACAGGGGGCGCAGATACGCAGTATTTT
few,TRBJ2-5,TRBV6-2/TRBV6-3,NA,CAIRPWRGQETQYF,TGTGCCATCCGGCCTTGGCGGGGACAAGAGACCCAGTACTTC
NA,TRBJ1-1,TRBV5-1,TRBD1,CASSLFGTGGRGTTEAFF,TGCGCCAGCAGCTTGTTCGGGACAGGGGGCAGAGGGACCACTGAAGCTTTCTTT
few,TRBJ2-3,TRBV6-5,TRBD2,CASSYSGGLAGTDTQYF,TGTGCCAGCAGTTACTCCGGAGGGCTAGCGGGGACAGATACGCAGTATTTT
NA,TRBJ1-1,TRBV3-1,NA,CASSPRGGSTEAFF,TGTGCCAGCAGCCCCCGGGGTGGGAGCACTGAAGCTTTCTTT
few,TRBJ2-1,TRBV12-5,NA,CASGLVPTGQFF,TGTGCTAGTGGTTTGGTACCAACAGGGCAGTTCTTC
NA,TRBJ1-2,TRBV7-9,NA,CASSLIYTF,TGTGCCAGCAGCTTAATCTACACCTTC
once,TRBJ2-3,TRBV20-1,NA,CSARDEIATSTDTQYF,TGCAGTGCTAGAGATGAGATAGCGACTAGCACAGATACGCAGTATTTT
NA,TRBJ2-7,TRBV12-3/TRBV12-4,NA,CASSPSGLPDEGHF,TGTGCCAGCAGTCCCTCGGGACTCCCCGATGAAGGGCACTTC
few,TRBJ1-5,TRBV3-1,NA,CASSQEWGRQPQHF,TGTGCCAGCAGCCAAGAATGGGGAAGACAGCCCCAGCATTTT
few,TRBJ1-2,TRBV29-1,TRBD1,CSVVAGGEKNYGYTF,TGCAGCGTTGTGGCAGGGGGAGAAAAGAACTATGGCTACACCTTC
NA,TRBJ2-2,TRBV6-1,NA,CASSPGLGTGELFF,TGTGCCAGCAGTCCGGGTCTCGGCACCGGGGAGCTGTTTTTT
NA,TRBJ1-5,TRBV20-1,NA,CSARWGLEPQHF,TGCAGTGCTAGGTGGGGTCTCGAGCCCCAGCATTTT
NA,TRBJ1-5,TRBV24-1,NA,CATQRGGGQPQHF,TGTGCCACCCAAAGGGGAGGAGGTCAGCCCCAGCATTTT
few,TRBJ2-5,TRBV12-3/TRBV12-4,TRBD2,CASSLVAGAQETQYF,TGTGCCAGCAGTTTAGTAGCGGGGGCCCAAGAGACCCAGTACTTC
NA,TRBJ2-7,TRBV4-1,TRBD2,CASSQVTSGRLYEQYF,TGCGCCAGCAGCCAAGTCACTAGCGGGAGGCTCTACGAGCAGTACTTC
NA,TRBJ1-1,TRBV20-1,NA,CSARDLKKSTEAFF,TGCAGTGCTAGAGATCTAAAGAAAAGCACTGAAGCTTTCTTT
many,TRBJ2-3,TRBV20-1,TRBD2,CSALAGINLGTDTQYF,TGCAGTGCTTTAGCGGGGATCAACCTGGGCACAGATACGCAGTATTTT
few,TRBJ1-2,TRBV9,TRBD1,CASSDHRGEDYGYTF,TGTGCCAGCAGCGACCACAGGGGCGAAGACTATGGCTACACCTTC
NA,TRBJ2-7,TRBV5-1,TRBD2,CASSFGTSGGVYEQYF,TGCGCCAGCAGCTTTGGGACTAGCGGGGGAGTCTACGAGCAGTACTTC
NA,TRBJ2-3,TRBV30,TRBD2,CAWSVDLAGGFADTQYF,TGTGCCTGGAGTGTAGACCTAGCGGGAGGCTTCGCAGATACGCAGTATTTT
NA,TRBJ2-7,TRBV6-5,TRBD2,CASRREGEQYF,TGTGCCAGCAGGAGGGAGGGCGAGCAGTACTTC
NA,TRBJ2-5,TRBV18,TRBD1,CASSRGTGAAETQYF,TGTGCCAGCTCACGTGGGACAGGGGCGGCGGAGACCCAGTACTTC
NA,TRBJ2-7,TRBV20-1,TRBD2,CSARDRLAGGYTSYEQYF,TGCAGTGCTAGAGATCGACTAGCGGGAGGATACACATCCTACGAGCAGTACTTC
NA,TRBJ2-4,TRBV2,TRBD1,CASSLDRDGIQYF,TGTGCCAGCAGTCTCGACAGGGACGGCATTCAGTACTTC